The 32 T cell receptor beta chains reported below all come from one sample, sequenced in a study of tumor-infiltrating lymphocytes in primary liver carcinoma (dated by TCRdb to the late 2010s). TCRdb lists the instrument as Illumina HiSeq 2500. Using a constant-region primer and ProtoScript II reverse transcriptase, TCRbeta-specific cDNA was reverse-transcribed from approximately 0.5 ug total RNA. Construction of the TCRbeta libraries relied on three nested rounds of multiplex PCR, following a slightly modified ARM-PCR procedure. Each of the first two PCR rounds ran for 10 cycles and used multiplex TRBV1-TRBV30 forward primers together with a Cbeta reverse primer. The public reads were reprocessed in TCRdb via fastp at Q25 and MiXCR, keeping in-frame beta chains. Each CDR3 protein appears once, grouped with its most common genes and DNA. The sample yields about 200,000 distinct CDR3 sequences; approximately 80% were counted once. 15% to 20% of the sample is in the top ten clones.

Total RNA and DNA were co-extracted without cell sorting from approximately 20-30 mg of bulk tissue using the AllPrep DNA/RNA mini kit. Material for sequencing was tumor tissue from primary liver carcinoma. The receptor source for this set is a middle-aged man with primary liver carcinoma and hepatitis B virus infection.

Note on this clonotype: Mismatch with germline at one junction end may stem from a read error. The V call is TRBV28, the J call TRBJ1-6; the match to TRBD1 covers 11 bases. CDR1 and CDR2 from the germline V gene are MDHEN and SYDVKM. The CDR3 is 18 residues long. The CDR3 loop is CASQPGTGGEIENSPIHF. CDR3 bases: TGTGCCAGTCAACCCGGGACAGGGGGTGAGATCGAGAATTCACCCATCCACTTT.

The J gene is TRBJ2-3, the V gene TRBV28, with D possibly being TRBD1 or TRBD2 (5 bases each). This CDR3 is 15 amino acids long. CDR1 is MDHEN and CDR2 is SYDVKM in the germline V gene. Trimming stripped 6 bases from V and 5 bases from J, with 18 bases between. The DNA of the CDR3 is TGTGCCAGCAGGCCCGGGACCGACCTGAAAGATACGCAGTATTTT. Its translation is CASRPGTDLKDTQYF. The full variable domain, completed using reference TRBV28 and TRBJ2-3, is DVKVTQSSRYLVKRTGEKVFLECVQDMDHENMFWYRQDPGLGLRLIYFSYDVKMKEKGDIPEGYSVSREKKERFSLILESASTNQTSMYLCASRPGTDLKDTQYFGPGTRLTVL.

This clonotype was recorded once. Mismatch with germline at one junction end may stem from a read error. The V gene is TRBV28, the J gene TRBJ1-1; D gene uncertain. The CDR3 is made up of 13 amino acids. Germline loops: CDR1 MDHEN, CDR2 SYDVKM. The CDR3 loop is CASILEGNTEAFF. The CDR3 bases are TGTGCCAGCATTTTAGAGGGGAACACTGAAGCTTTCTTT.

In regard to this clonotype: The missing conserved phenylalanine or tryptophan at the end of this CDR3 makes a read error likely. V gene TRBV6-5 combines with J gene TRBJ2-1; D is possibly TRBD2 (6 bases). There are 18 residues in the CDR3. The germline gives CDR1 MNHEY, CDR2 SVGAGI. The CDR3: CARSYSKAAGPSYNEQFV. In nucleotides, the CDR3 is TGTGCCAGAAGTTACTCCAAGGCGGCGGGGCCCTCCTACAACGAGCAGTTCGTC.

This sequence joins TRBV5-6 and TRBJ2-4, with D perhaps matching TRBD2 (6 bases). Trimming shortened V by 8 bases and J by 0 bases, and 15 bases separated the two germline ends. The length of the CDR3 is 15 residues. Germline V gene data show CDR1 as SGHDT and CDR2 as YYEEEE. The CDR3 here is CARSLEGLAKNIQYF. CDR3 in DNA: TGTGCCAGGAGTCTGGAGGGGCTAGCCAAAAACATTCAGTACTTC.

Worth noting for this clonotype: The junction does not match germline at one end; this may be a read error. This chain connects TRBV29-1 to TRBJ1-1; 9 bases are shared with TRBD1. Germline V lookup: CDR1 SQVTM, CDR2 ANQGSEA. The CDR3 loop spans 15 amino acids. This CDR3 is CSGTGGWGTNTEAFF. The CDR3 bases are TGCAGCGGTACAGGGGGCTGGGGGACGAACACCGAAGCTTTCTTT.

In the case of this clonotype: Sequence at one end of the junction differs from germline and may be a read error. The gene calls are TRBV4-3 and TRBJ2-7, with D hard to call. The germline V gene has CDR1 LGHNA and CDR2 YSLEER. The CDR3 runs 13 residues. CDR3 protein: CASSQEQCYEHYF. CDR3 bases: TGCGCCAGCAGCCAAGAACAGTGCTACGAGCACTACTTC.

About this clonotype: A single base separates this from a much larger clone, so it may be a read error. Without the conserved terminal phenylalanine or tryptophan, this CDR3 likely stems from a read error. This sequence joins TRBV19 and TRBJ1-5, with D maybe TRBD1 (5 bases). CDR1 and CDR2 from the germline V gene are LNHDA and SQIVND (reference sequence). Trimming cost V 5 bases and J 5 bases, with 19 bases left between them. This CDR3 has 16 residues. The CDR3 DNA reads as TGTGCCAGTAGTTACGGAAAGGGGTTCGGGCATCAGCCCCAGCATCTT. As protein: CASSYGKGFGHQPQHL.

As concerns this clonotype: An end of the junction does not agree with germline; a read error may underlie this. This chain uses TRBV6-5 with TRBJ2-2, with 7 bases matching TRBD2. There are 14 residues in the CDR3. CDR1 and CDR2 (germline): MNHEY, SVGAGI. CDR3 sequence reads: CAAYSGLVTGEMFF. DNA of the CDR3: TGTGCCGCTTACTCCGGACTAGTTACCGGGGAGATGTTCTTT.

In regard to this clonotype: A junction end diverges from the germline sequence, so it may reflect a read error. The rearrangement links TRBV11-2 to TRBJ2-6; perhaps D is TRBD1 or TRBD2 (5 bases each). The V gene's germline CDR1 is SGHAT and CDR2 FQNNGV. The CDR3 loop spans 15 amino acids. Here the CDR3 reads CVAQRPRSGANVMTF. CDR3 DNA sequence: TGTGTCGCCCAGCGGCCGCGCTCTGGGGCCAACGTCATGACTTTC. The complete variable domain, with remaining parts taken from reference TRBV11-2 and TRBJ2-6, reads EAGVAQSPRYKIIEKRQSVAFWCNPISGHATLYWYQQILGQGPKLLIQFQNNGVVDDSQLPKDRFSAERLKGVDSTLKIQPAKLEDSAVYLCVAQRPRSGANVMTFGAGSRLTVL.

By sample share, this clonotype is medium-sized (0.01 to 0.1%). This sequence joins TRBV14 and TRBJ2-3, with D unclear. Per germline, CDR1 SGHDN and CDR2 FVKESK. This CDR3 comprises 13 residues. With 4 bases removed from V and 4 bases from J, the gap between germline ends came to 9 bases. In nucleotides, the CDR3 is TGTGCCAGCAGCCTAAGCAGGTCAGATACGCAGTATTTT. Residues: CASSLSRSDTQYF.

Notes on this clonotype: A much larger clone differs by one base, so this may be a read error. The chain joins TRBV2 to TRBJ2-1; no firm D call. The CDR3 spans 13 residues. CDR1 is SNHLY, CDR2 FYNNEI, per germline. The DNA for the CDR3 is TGTGCCAGCAGTGAACAAGTCTACAATGAGCAGTTATTC. Protein: CASSEQVYNEQLF.

As to this clonotype: As the CDR3 is not closed by the conserved phenylalanine or tryptophan, this likely results from a read error. The chain joins TRBV11-2 to TRBJ2-4; D call uncertain. The germline V gene has CDR1 SGHAT and CDR2 FQNNGV. There are 15 residues in the CDR3. The CDR3 loop is CASTTSAVTKNIQYY. The DNA for the CDR3 is TGTGCCAGCACCACTTCGGCGGTAACCAAAAACATCCAGTACTAC.

Comment on this clonotype: This sequence may be a read error, since a much larger clone differs from it by one base. The rearrangement uses TRBV4-3 and TRBJ2-7; 7 bases map to TRBD1. The CDR3 covers 15 residues. Germline loops: CDR1 LGHNA, CDR2 YSLEER. This chain's CDR3 is CTSNLEGTAAYEQYF. The CDR3 DNA follows: TGCACCAGCAACCTCGAAGGGACAGCAGCTTACGAGCAGTACTTC.

Concerning this clonotype: One end of the junction is discordant with germline, which a read error may explain. The chain links TRBV11-2 to TRBJ1-2; D ambiguous. From germline, CDR1 is SGHAT and CDR2 FQNNGV. This CDR3 region has 16 residues. The CDR3 loop is CASSLDLVAYSRDYTF. The DNA for the CDR3 is TGTGCCAGTAGCTTAGATTTGGTAGCCTATTCTCGGGACTACACCTTC.

Concerning this clonotype: One end of the junction does not line up with germline, which may come from a read error. The genes are TRBV10-3 and TRBJ2-1; D may be TRBD1 (6 bases). Germline V gene sequence: CDR1 ENHRY, CDR2 SYGVKD. The CDR3 is 15 amino acids. The CDR3 spells CAINNPGHGGVEQFF. In nucleotides, the CDR3 is TGTGCCATCAATAACCCGGGACATGGAGGAGTTGAGCAGTTTTTC.

A word on this clonotype: Because the CDR3's place on the DNA is in doubt, the DNA is left out and the CDR3 is given as listed by TCRdb. The rearrangement joins TRBV12-3 or TRBV12-4 to TRBJ2-1; TRBD1 is the table's D call and was not checked against the DNA. The CDR3 spans 15 residues, counting both ends. CDR3 amino acids: CASSFLAGDYNEQFF.

A word on this clonotype: The CDR3 does not end in the conserved phenylalanine or tryptophan, so this is likely a read error. The V gene is TRBV6-1, the J gene TRBJ1-5; no definite D call. The CDR3 runs to 13 residues. Germline lookup yields CDR1 MNHNS and CDR2 SASEGT. V lost 5 bases to trimming and J lost 5 bases, with 10 bases between them. Here the CDR3 DNA reads TGTGCCAGCAGTAAGGCCCATCATCAGCCCCAGCATTAT. It translates to CASSKAHHQPQHY.

Points on this clonotype: A read error may account for a junction end that differs from germline. This rearrangement joins TRBV29-1 to TRBJ2-2; TRBD2 matches 7 bases. There are 13 residues in the CDR3. The germline V gene encodes CDR1 SQVTM and CDR2 ANQGSEA. CDR3 nucleotide sequence: TGCAGCGCCAAGACACGGGGGAGCGGGAAGCTGTTTTTT. Residues: CSAKTRGSGKLFF.

Comments on this clonotype: This clone may be a read error of a much larger clone one base away. The V call is TRBV5-1, the J call TRBJ2-3; D possibly corresponds to TRBD2 (5 bases). V was cut by 5 bases and J by 2 bases, with 18 bases left in between. This CDR3 is 16 amino acids long. Germline assignment: CDR1 SGHRS and CDR2 YFSETQ. This CDR3 is CASRLGLSKFTDTQYF. The CDR3 DNA sequence: TGCGCCAGCAGGTTAGGACTGAGCAAGTTCACAGATACGCAGTATTTT.

Of note for this clonotype: The junction does not match germline at one end; this may be a read error. The genes are TRBV11-2 and TRBJ2-3; a possible D gene is TRBD2 (5 bases). This CDR3 comprises 16 residues. Germline CDR1 and CDR2: SGHAT and FQNNGV. The CDR3 region has the DNA TGTGCCATCAGCAGAAGAAGTAGAGGGAACGCAGATACGCAGTATTTT. Translating gives CAISRRSRGNADTQYF.

The chain recombines TRBV12-3 or TRBV12-4 with TRBJ1-1; D not resolved. Trimming pared 6 bases from V and 5 bases from J, leaving 13 bases between. The CDR3 consists of 13 residues. CDR3 protein: CASSVPLRTEAFF. In DNA form, the CDR3 reads TGTGCCAGCAGCGTCCCCCTCAGGACTGAAGCTTTCTTT.

Of note for this clonotype: A read error may explain this, as a much larger clone is one base away. This chain connects TRBV2 to TRBJ2-5; TRBD2 aligns across 9 bases. Germline-derived CDR1 and CDR2 are SNHLY and FYNNEI. There are 13 residues in the CDR3. CDR3 amino acids: CAGSGTSMETQYF. The CDR3 nucleotides read TGTGCCGGCAGCGGGACTAGCATGGAGACCCAGTACTTC.

Comments on this clonotype: The CDR3 does not end in the conserved phenylalanine or tryptophan, so this is likely a read error. The chain combines TRBV30 with TRBJ1-2; the match to TRBD1 covers 8 bases. Losses at the gene ends were 8 bases for V and 6 bases for J; bases not matched to a gene: 17. CDR1 GTSNPN and CDR2 SVGIG come from the germline V gene (reference sequence). The CDR3 runs 15 residues. As DNA, the CDR3 is TGTGCCCGCCCCGGCTGGACAGGGTCGGTGGATGGCTACACCTTA. As protein: CARPGWTGSVDGYTL.

The table lists this clonotype with a few counts. This may be a read error: a much more frequent sequence differs by one nucleotide. The CDR3: CASSEEGTGLSELFF. The DNA of the CDR3 is TGTGCCAGCAGTGAAGAGGGGACGGGACTTTCGGAGCTGTTTTTT. The rearrangement uses TRBV2 and TRBJ2-2; a possible D gene is TRBD2 (6 bases). The CDR3 loop spans 15 amino acids. CDR1 and CDR2 from the germline V gene are SNHLY and FYNNEI. The V gene lost 1 base and the J gene lost 10 bases, with 16 bases spanning the gap.

Note on this clonotype: One end of the junction fails to match germline, which may point to a read error. V is TRBV11-1 and J is TRBJ2-1, with a weak D call TRBD2 (6 bases). This CDR3 contains 16 residues. CDR1 and CDR2 (germline): SGHAT, FQDESV (reference sequence). The CDR3 DNA reads as TGTGCCAGCAGTCCAATAGCGGTAGCGTATTACAGTGAGCAGTTCTTC. This encodes CASSPIAVAYYSEQFF.

Details on this clonotype: Given a much more abundant clone one base away, this may be a read error. This chain uses TRBV5-1 with TRBJ2-5; 7 bases line up with TRBD2. There are 14 residues in the CDR3. The germline CDR1 and CDR2 sequences are SGHRS and YFSETQ. DNA for the CDR3: TGCGCCAGCTGCTTTGGACTAGATGGAGAGACCCAGTACTTC. Translated, it gives CASCFGLDGETQYF.

About this clonotype itself: Without the conserved terminal phenylalanine or tryptophan, this CDR3 likely stems from a read error. It is unclear where the CDR3 begins or ends on the DNA, so no DNA is shown, and the CDR3 is as TCRdb lists it. This rearrangement joins TRBV30 to TRBJ1-1; the DNA was not compared with TRBD1, the D call given in the table. Germline loops: CDR1 GTSNPN, CDR2 SVGIG (reference sequence). The CDR3 region is 13 residues in length, termini included. The CDR3 protein is CACSRDMNTEALL.

The chain combines TRBV6-6 with TRBJ1-2; D not certain. There are 15 residues in the CDR3. Germline V gene lookup returns CDR1 MNHNY and CDR2 SVGAGI (reference sequence). The V and J ends lost 4 bases and 2 bases respectively, with 14 bases between them. CDR3 amino acids: CASSSQLTQNYGYTF. The DNA for the CDR3 is TGTGCCAGCAGTTCCCAGTTGACGCAGAACTATGGCTACACCTTC.

A remark on this clonotype: A junction end diverges from the germline sequence, so it may reflect a read error. The V and J genes are TRBV11-2 and TRBJ2-3; tentatively, D is TRBD2 (5 bases). CDR1 and CDR2 from the germline V gene are SGHAT and FQNNGV. The CDR3 totals 15 residues. The CDR3 reads CASSDSGRFIDTQNF. In DNA, the CDR3 is TGTGCCAGCAGCGATAGTGGGAGATTTATAGATACGCAGAATTTT. Full variable domain (outside the CDR3, taken from reference TRBV11-2 and TRBJ2-3): EAGVAQSPRYKIIEKRQSVAFWCNPISGHATLYWYQQILGQGPKLLIQFQNNGVVDDSQLPKDRFSAERLKGVDSTLKIQPAKLEDSAVYLCASSDSGRFIDTQNFGPGTRLTVL.

As regards this clonotype: A much larger clone differs from this one at a single base, so this may be a read error. This likely comes from a read error, as the CDR3 has no conserved phenylalanine or tryptophan at its end. The chain has TRBV7-3 and TRBJ2-1, with D hard to call. Per the germline V gene, CDR1 is SGHTA and CDR2 is FQGTGA. The CDR3 extends over 11 amino acids. Trimming left V 5 bases short and J 11 bases short, with 10 bases between. The chain's CDR3 is CASSMGSQQFL. Written as DNA, the CDR3 is TGTGCCAGCAGCATGGGATCGCAGCAGTTCCTC.

With respect to this clonotype: One end of the junction fails to match germline, which may point to a read error. The chain uses TRBV11-2 and TRBJ2-1; no clear D. Germline values: CDR1 SGHAT, CDR2 FQNNGV. The CDR3 is made up of 13 amino acids. This chain's CDR3 is CTSSSELYNVQFF. The DNA of the CDR3 is TGTACCAGTAGCTCAGAATTATACAATGTGCAGTTCTTC.